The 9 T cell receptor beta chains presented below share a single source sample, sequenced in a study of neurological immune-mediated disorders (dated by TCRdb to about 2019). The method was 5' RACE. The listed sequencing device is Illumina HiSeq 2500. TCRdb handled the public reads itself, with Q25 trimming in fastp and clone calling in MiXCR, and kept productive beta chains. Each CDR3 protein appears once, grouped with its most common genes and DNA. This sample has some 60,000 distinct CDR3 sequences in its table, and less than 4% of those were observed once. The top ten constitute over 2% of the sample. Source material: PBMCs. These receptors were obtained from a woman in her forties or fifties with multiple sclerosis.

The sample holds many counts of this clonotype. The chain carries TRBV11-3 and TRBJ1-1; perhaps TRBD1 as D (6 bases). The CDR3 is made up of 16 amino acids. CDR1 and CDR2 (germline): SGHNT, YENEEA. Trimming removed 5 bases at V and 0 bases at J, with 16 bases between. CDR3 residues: CASSPIQGQLNTEAFF. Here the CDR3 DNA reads TGTGCCAGCAGCCCGATACAGGGCCAACTGAACACTGAAGCTTTCTTT.

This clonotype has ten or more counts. This CDR3 reads CASSVAENLGETQYF. The CDR3 region has the DNA TGTGCCAGCAGCGTAGCCGAGAACTTGGGAGAGACCCAGTACTTC. The gene calls are TRBV9 and TRBJ2-5; D is unclear. The CDR3 sequence is 15 residues long. The germline CDR1 and CDR2 sequences are SGDLS and YYNGEE. V lost 0 bases to trimming and J lost 4 bases, with 13 bases between them.

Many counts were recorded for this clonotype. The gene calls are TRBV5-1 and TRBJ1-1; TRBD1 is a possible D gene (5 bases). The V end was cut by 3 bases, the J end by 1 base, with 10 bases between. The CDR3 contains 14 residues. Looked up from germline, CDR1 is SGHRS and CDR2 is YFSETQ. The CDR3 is CASSWGPSNTEAFF. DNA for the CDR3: TGCGCCAGCAGCTGGGGACCGTCGAACACTGAAGCTTTCTTT. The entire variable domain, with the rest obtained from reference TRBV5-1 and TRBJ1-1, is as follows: KAGVTQTPRYLIKTRGQQVTLSCSPISGHRSVSWYQQTPGQGLQFLFEYFSETQRNKGNFPGRFSGRQFSNSRSEMNVSTLELGDSALYLCASSWGPSNTEAFFGQGTRLTVV.

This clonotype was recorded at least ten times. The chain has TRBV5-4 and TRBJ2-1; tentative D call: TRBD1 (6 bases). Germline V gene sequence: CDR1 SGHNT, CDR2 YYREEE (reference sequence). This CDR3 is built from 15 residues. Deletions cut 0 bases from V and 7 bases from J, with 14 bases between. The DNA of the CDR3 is TGTGCCAGCAGCTTGGCCGTAGGCAGGGGTAATGAGCAGTTCTTC. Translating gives CASSLAVGRGNEQFF.

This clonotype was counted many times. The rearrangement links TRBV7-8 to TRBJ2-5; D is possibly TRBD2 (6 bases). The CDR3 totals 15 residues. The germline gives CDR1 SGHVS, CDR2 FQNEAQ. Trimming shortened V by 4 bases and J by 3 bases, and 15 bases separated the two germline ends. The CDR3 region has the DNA TGTGCCAGCAGCTATCGCCGGGAGAACAAAGAGACCCAGTACTTC. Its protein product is CASSYRRENKETQYF. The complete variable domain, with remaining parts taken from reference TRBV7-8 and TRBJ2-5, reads GAGVSQSPRYKVAKRGQDVALRCDPISGHVSLFWYQQALGQGPEFLTYFQNEAQLDKSGLPSDRFFAERPEGSVSTLKIQRTQQEDSAVYLCASSYRRENKETQYFGPGTRLLVL.

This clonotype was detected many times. The CDR3 DNA follows: TGTGCCAGCAGTTTCGCCAGCCTCACTGAAGCTTTCTTT. Amino acids: CASSFASLTEAFF. This rearrangement joins TRBV27 to TRBJ1-1; D remains unclear. The ends were cut back, 3 bases at V and 4 bases at J, with 9 bases in the middle. This CDR3 spans 13 amino acids. Germline CDR1 and CDR2: MNHEY and SMNVEV (reference sequence).

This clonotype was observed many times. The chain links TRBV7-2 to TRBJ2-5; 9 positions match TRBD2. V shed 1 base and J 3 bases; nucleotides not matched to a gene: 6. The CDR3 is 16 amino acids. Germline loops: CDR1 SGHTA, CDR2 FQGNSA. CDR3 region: CASSLVRVAGEETQYF. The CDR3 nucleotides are TGTGCCAGCAGCTTAGTGCGGGTAGCGGGAGAAGAGACCCAGTACTTC.

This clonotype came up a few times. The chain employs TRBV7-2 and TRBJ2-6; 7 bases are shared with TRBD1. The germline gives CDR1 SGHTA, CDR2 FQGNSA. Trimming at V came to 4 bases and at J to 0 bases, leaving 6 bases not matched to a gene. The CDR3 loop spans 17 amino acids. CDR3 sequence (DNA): TGTGCCAGCAGCTGGACAGGACCGCTCTCTGGGGCCAACGTCCTGACTTTC. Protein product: CASSWTGPLSGANVLTF.

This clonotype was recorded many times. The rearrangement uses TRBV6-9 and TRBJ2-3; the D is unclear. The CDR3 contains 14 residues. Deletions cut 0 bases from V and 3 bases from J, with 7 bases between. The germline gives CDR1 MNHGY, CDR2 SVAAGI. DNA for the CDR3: TGTGCCAGCAGTTATTCGACCTTGACAGATACGCAGTATTTT. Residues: CASSYSTLTDTQYF.